Shown below are 10 T cell receptor beta chains from a single sample sequenced in a study of cytomegalovirus exposure and HLA in healthy donors. PCR primers comprised 60 Vbeta and 13 Jbeta primers. Sequencing was performed with immunoSEQ multiplex PCR; in TCRdb, only in-frame clones are kept and a portion is missing. Of about 110,000 clones detected, 78% appear once; the ten largest clones hold 1.3%. The sample comprised PBMCs. Receptor source: a woman aged 25 to 39 in good health and CMV-seronegative.

V gene TRBV9 combines with J gene TRBJ2-7; tentative D call: TRBD2 (7 bases). With 0 bases removed from V and 7 bases from J, the gap between germline ends came to 14 bases. The germline V gene encodes CDR1 SGDLS and CDR2 YYNGEE. The CDR3 runs 14 residues. The CDR3 region is CASSVGGGGWEQYF. For the CDR3, the DNA is TGTGCCAGCAGCGTAGGCGGGGGCGGATGGGAGCAGTACTTC.

The chain employs TRBV4-3 and TRBJ2-7; 9 positions agree with TRBD1. V was clipped by 3 bases and J by 0 bases; unmatched bases: 6. Per the germline V gene, CDR1 is LGHNA and CDR2 is YSLEER. The CDR3 sequence is 16 residues long. CDR3 amino acids: CASSQIGTGSSYEQYF. CDR3 in DNA: TGCGCCAGCAGCCAGATAGGGACAGGGAGCTCCTACGAGCAGTACTTC.

The V call is TRBV19, the J call TRBJ2-1, with TRBD2 as a possible D gene (5 bases). There are 14 residues in the CDR3. Germline lookup yields CDR1 LNHDA and CDR2 SQIVND (reference sequence). Trimming pared 4 bases from V and 6 bases from J, leaving 13 bases between. The CDR3 DNA reads as TGTGCCAGTAGTACGGCACAGAGGGCCAATGAGCAGTTCTTC. It encodes CASSTAQRANEQFF.

This clone was observed once. This CDR3 reads CASSPYVNSPLHF. The DNA for the CDR3 is TGTGCCAGCAGCCCCTATGTTAATTCACCCCTCCACTTT. This rearrangement joins TRBV7-2 to TRBJ1-6, with unresolved D. The CDR3 totals 13 residues. The germline V and J ends were trimmed by 5 bases and 6 bases, with 8 bases remaining between them. Germline V gene sequence: CDR1 SGHTA, CDR2 FQGNSA.

This rearrangement joins TRBV7-2 to TRBJ1-2; D may be TRBD1 (6 bases). The germline V and J ends were trimmed by 5 bases and 2 bases, with 15 bases remaining between them. This CDR3 spans 15 amino acids. Germline V gives CDR1 SGHTA, CDR2 FQGNSA. In DNA form, the CDR3 reads TGTGCCAGCAGCCCTCAAAGACAGGCCAACTATGGCTACACCTTC. Protein sequence: CASSPQRQANYGYTF.

The chain has TRBV27 and TRBJ1-2, with D unresolved. The germline V gene encodes CDR1 MNHEY and CDR2 SMNVEV (reference sequence). V was pared by 8 bases and J by 4 bases, with 14 bases between. This CDR3 has 13 amino acids. The CDR3 DNA follows: TGTGCCAGCCGACCGGGAGTGGGCTATGGCTACACCTTC. It codes for CASRPGVGYGYTF.

This clone was detected once. V and J are TRBV28 and TRBJ1-1, with D uncertain. V lost 3 bases and J lost 3, with 5 bases in between. The CDR3 runs to 12 residues. Germline V gene lookup returns CDR1 MDHEN and CDR2 SYDVKM. The CDR3 DNA reads as TGTGCCAGCAGTTTGTTCGACACTGAAGCTTTCTTT. It is translated as CASSLFDTEAFF.

The genes are TRBV14 and TRBJ1-1; 10 bases align to TRBD1. There are 15 residues in the CDR3. CDR1 SGHDN and CDR2 FVKESK come from the germline V gene. With V trimmed by 4 bases and J by 1 base, 3 bases remained unmatched. The CDR3 loop is CASSLWTGGNTEAFF. The CDR3 region has the DNA TGTGCCAGCAGCCTCTGGACAGGGGGGAACACTGAAGCTTTCTTT.

This chain joins TRBV28 and TRBJ1-5, with D possibly TRBD1 on 6 matching bases. With 6 bases removed from V and 3 bases from J, the gap between germline ends came to 12 bases. The CDR3 length is 14 residues. Germline assignment: CDR1 MDHEN and CDR2 SYDVKM. CDR3 sequence (DNA): TGTGCCAGCAGCGGACAGATGACCAATCAGCCCCAGCATTTT. This codes for CASSGQMTNQPQHF.

The CDR3 nucleotides are TGTGCCAGCATGGACAGGAGTAACTATGGCTACACCTTC. It encodes CASMDRSNYGYTF. The chain has TRBV28 and TRBJ1-2, with 7 bases fitting TRBD1. Germline V gene data show CDR1 as MDHEN and CDR2 as SYDVKM. The CDR3 runs to 13 residues. V lost 7 bases to trimming and J lost 1 base; unmatched junction nucleotides: 3.